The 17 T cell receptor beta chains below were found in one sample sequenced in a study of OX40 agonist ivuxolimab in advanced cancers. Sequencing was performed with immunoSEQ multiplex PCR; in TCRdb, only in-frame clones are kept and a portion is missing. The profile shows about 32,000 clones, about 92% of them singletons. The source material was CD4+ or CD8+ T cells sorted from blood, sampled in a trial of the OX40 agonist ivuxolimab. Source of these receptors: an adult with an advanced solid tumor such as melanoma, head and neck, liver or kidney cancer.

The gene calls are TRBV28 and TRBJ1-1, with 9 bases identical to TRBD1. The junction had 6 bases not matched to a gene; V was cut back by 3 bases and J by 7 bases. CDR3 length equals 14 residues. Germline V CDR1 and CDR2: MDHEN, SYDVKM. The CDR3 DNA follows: TGTGCCAGCAGTTTTAGGACAGGGGTTGATGAAGCTTTCTTT. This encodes CASSFRTGVDEAFF.

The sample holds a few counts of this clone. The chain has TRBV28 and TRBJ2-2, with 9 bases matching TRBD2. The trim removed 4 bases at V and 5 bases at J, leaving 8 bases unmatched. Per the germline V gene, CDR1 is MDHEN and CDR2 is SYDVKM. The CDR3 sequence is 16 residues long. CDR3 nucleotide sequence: TGTGCCAGCAGTTCGCGCTCGAGCGGGAGGACCGGGGAGCTGTTTTTT. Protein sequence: CASSSRSSGRTGELFF.

Here the CDR3 DNA reads TGTGCCAGCAGCTTAGGTCTAGCGGGATTTGGGGCCAACGTCCTGACTTTC. Translating gives CASSLGLAGFGANVLTF. The chain is built from TRBV13 and TRBJ2-6; 9 bases agree with TRBD2. Germline V lookup: CDR1 PRHDT, CDR2 FYEKMQ (reference sequence). The CDR3 is 17 residues long. With 0 bases clipped from V and 3 bases from J, the junction kept 3 bases outside the gene matches.

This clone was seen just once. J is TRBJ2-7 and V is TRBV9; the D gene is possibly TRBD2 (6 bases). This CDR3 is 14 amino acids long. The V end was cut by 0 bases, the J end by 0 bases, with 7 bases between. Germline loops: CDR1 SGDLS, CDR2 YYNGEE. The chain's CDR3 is CASSVGAGSYEQYF. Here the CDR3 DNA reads TGTGCCAGCAGCGTAGGAGCGGGCTCCTACGAGCAGTACTTC.

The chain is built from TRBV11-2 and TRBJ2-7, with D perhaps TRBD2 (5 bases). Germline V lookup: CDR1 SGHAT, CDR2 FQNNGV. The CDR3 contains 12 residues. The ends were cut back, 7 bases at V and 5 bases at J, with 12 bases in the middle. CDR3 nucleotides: TGTGCCAGCACCTCTGCCGGGGACGAGCAGTACTTC. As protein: CASTSAGDEQYF.

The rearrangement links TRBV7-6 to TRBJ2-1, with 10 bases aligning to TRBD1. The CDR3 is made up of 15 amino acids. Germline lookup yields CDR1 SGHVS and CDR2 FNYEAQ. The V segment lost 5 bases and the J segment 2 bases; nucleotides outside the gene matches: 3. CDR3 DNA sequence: TGTGCCAGCAGCCCGACAGGGGGCGCCTACAATGAGCAGTTCTTC. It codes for CASSPTGGAYNEQFF.

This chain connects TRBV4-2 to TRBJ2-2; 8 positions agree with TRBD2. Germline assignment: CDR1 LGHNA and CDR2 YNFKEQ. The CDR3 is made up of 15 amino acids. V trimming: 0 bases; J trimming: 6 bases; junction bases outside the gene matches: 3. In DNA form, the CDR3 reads TGTGCCAGCAGCCAAGAGGGACTAGTCGCCGGGGAGCTGTTTTTT. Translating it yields CASSQEGLVAGELFF.

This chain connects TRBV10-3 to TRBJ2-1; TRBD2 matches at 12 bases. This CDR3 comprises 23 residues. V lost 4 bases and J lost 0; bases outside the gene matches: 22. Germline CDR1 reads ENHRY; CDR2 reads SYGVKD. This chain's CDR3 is CAISVRGRFGETGLAGSYNEQFF. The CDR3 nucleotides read TGTGCCATCAGTGTTCGCGGTCGGTTTGGGGAGACGGGACTAGCGGGCTCCTACAATGAGCAGTTCTTC.

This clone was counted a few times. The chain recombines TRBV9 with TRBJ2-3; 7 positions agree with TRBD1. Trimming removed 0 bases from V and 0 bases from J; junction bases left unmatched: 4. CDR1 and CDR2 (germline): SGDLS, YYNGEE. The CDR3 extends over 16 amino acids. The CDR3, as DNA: TGTGCCAGCAGCGTAGGGGGGACAGCTAGCACAGATACGCAGTATTTT. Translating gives CASSVGGTASTDTQYF.

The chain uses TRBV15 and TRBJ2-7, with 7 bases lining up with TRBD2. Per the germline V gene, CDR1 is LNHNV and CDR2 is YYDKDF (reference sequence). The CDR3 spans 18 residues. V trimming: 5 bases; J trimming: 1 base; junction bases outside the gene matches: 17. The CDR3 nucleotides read TGTGCCACCAGCCCTCGCAGTAGCGGGTATCATATTTCCTACGAGCAGTACTTC. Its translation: CATSPRSSGYHISYEQYF.

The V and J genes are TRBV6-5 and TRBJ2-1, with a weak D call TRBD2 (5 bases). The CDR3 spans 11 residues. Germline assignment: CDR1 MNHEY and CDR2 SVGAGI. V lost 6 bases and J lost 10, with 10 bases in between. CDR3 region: CASSPGGEQFF. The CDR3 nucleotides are TGTGCCAGCAGCCCTGGCGGGGAGCAGTTCTTC.

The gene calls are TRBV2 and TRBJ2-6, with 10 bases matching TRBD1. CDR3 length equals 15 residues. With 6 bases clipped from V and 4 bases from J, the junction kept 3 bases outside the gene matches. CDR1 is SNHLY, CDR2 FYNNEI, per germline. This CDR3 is CASSGTGVGANVLTF. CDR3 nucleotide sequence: TGTGCCAGCAGCGGGACAGGGGTCGGGGCCAACGTCCTGACTTTC. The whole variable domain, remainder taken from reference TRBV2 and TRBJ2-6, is EPEVTQTPSHQVTQMGQEVILRCVPISNHLYFYWYRQILGQKVEFLVSFYNNEISEKSEIFDDQFSVERPDGSNFTLKIRSTKLEDSAMYFCASSGTGVGANVLTFGAGSRLTVL.

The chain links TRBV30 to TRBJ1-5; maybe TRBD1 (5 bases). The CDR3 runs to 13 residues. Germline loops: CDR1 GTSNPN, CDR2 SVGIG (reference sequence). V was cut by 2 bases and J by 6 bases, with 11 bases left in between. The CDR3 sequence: CAWSTQGGQPQHF. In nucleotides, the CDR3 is TGTGCCTGGAGTACCCAGGGCGGTCAGCCCCAGCATTTT. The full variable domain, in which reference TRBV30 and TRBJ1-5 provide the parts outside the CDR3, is SQTIHQWPATLVQPVGSPLSLECTVEGTSNPNLYWYRQAAGRGLQLLFYSVGIGQISSEVPQNLSASRPQDRQFILSSKKLLLSDSGFYLCAWSTQGGQPQHFGDGTRLSIL.

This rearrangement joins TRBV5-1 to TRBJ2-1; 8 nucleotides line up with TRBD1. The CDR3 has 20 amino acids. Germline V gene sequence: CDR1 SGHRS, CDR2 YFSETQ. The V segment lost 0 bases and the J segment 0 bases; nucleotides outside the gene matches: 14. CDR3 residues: CASSLVPLGQGKSSYNEQFF. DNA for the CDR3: TGCGCCAGCAGCTTGGTACCTCTCGGACAGGGCAAGAGCTCCTACAATGAGCAGTTCTTC.

CDR3 in amino acids: CASSRVPGGLNEQYF. The CDR3 DNA follows: TGTGCCAGCAGCAGAGTGCCGGGTGGGCTTAACGAGCAGTACTTC. The chain has TRBV4-2 and TRBJ2-7; D unresolved. The V gene's germline CDR1 is LGHNA and CDR2 YNFKEQ. CDR3 length: 15 amino acids. V lost 5 bases and J lost 5, with 19 bases in between.

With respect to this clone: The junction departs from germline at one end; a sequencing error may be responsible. The CDR3 loop reads CASSVSRTFPWDRGWNEKLFF. The CDR3 DNA reads as TGTGCCAGCAGTGTATCACGAACCTTTCCCTGGGACAGGGGATGGAATGAAAAACTGTTTTTT. The genes are TRBV27 and TRBJ1-4; 10 positions agree with TRBD1. In germline, CDR1 is MNHEY, CDR2 SMNVEV (reference sequence). CDR3 length: 21 residues.

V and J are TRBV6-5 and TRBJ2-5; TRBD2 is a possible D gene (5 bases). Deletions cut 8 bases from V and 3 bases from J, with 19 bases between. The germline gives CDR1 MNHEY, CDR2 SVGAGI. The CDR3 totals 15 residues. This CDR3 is CASSFLPGFKETQYF. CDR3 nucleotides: TGTGCCAGCTCCTTCCTCCCGGGGTTCAAAGAGACCCAGTACTTC.